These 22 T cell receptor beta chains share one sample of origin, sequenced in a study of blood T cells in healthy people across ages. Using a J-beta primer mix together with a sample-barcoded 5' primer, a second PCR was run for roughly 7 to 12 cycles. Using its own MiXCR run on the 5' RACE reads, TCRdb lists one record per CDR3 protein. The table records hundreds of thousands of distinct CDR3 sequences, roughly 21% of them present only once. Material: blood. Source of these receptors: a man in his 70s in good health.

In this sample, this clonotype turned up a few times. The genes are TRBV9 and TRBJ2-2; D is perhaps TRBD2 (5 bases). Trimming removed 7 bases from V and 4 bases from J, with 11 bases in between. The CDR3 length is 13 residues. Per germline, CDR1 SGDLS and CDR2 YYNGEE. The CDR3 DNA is TGTGCCAGCGGGAGTTTGGGCACCGGGGAGCTGTTTTTT. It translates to CASGSLGTGELFF.

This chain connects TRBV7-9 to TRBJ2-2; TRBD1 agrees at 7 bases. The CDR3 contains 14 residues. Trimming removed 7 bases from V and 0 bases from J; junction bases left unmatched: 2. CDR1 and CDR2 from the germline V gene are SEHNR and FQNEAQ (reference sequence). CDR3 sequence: CASTGQANTGELFF. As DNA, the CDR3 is TGTGCCAGCACCGGACAGGCGAACACCGGGGAGCTGTTTTTT. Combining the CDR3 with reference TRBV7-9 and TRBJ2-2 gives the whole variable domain DTGVSQNPRHKITKRGQNVTFRCDPISEHNRLYWYRQTLGQGPEFLTYFQNEAQLEKSRLLSDRFSAERPKGSFSTLEIQRTEQGDSAMYLCASTGQANTGELFFGEGSRLTVL.

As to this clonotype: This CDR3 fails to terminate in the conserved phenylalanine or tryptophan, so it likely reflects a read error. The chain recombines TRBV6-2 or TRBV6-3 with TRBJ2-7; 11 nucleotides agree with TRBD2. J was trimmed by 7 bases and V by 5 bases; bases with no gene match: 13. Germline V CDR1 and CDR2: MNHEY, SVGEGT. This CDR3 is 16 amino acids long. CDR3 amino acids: CASSTDSGLAVREQYL. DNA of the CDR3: TGTGCCAGCAGTACCGATTCGGGACTAGCGGTCCGGGAGCAGTACCTC.

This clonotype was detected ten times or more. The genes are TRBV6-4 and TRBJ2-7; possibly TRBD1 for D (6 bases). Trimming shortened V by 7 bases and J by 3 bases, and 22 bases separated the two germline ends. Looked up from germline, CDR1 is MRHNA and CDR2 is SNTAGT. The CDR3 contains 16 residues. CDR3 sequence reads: CASIVAGLQGIYEQYF. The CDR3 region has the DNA TGTGCCAGCATCGTGGCAGGGTTACAGGGCATCTACGAGCAGTACTTC.

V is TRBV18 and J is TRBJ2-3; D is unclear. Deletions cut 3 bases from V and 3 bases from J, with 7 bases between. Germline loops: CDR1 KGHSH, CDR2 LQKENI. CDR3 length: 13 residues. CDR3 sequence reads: CASSPSQTDTQYF. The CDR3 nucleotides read TGTGCCAGCTCACCCTCCCAGACAGATACGCAGTATTTT.

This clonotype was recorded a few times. CDR3 in amino acids: CSVARDRVNTGELFF. Written as DNA, the CDR3 is TGCAGCGTTGCCAGGGACAGGGTGAACACCGGGGAGCTGTTTTTT. The chain recombines TRBV29-1 with TRBJ2-2, with TRBD1 matching 9 bases. Trimming took 4 bases from V and 1 from J; bases not matched to a gene: 4. The CDR3 runs to 15 residues. Germline CDR1 is SQVTM and CDR2 is ANQGSEA.

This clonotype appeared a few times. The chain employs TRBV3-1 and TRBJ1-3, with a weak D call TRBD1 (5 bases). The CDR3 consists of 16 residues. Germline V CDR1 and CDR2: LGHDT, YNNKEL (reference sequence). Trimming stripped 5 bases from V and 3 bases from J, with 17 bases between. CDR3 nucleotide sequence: TGTGCCAGCAGCGACAAGACGGCAGGGTATGGAAACACCATATATTTT. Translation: CASSDKTAGYGNTIYF.

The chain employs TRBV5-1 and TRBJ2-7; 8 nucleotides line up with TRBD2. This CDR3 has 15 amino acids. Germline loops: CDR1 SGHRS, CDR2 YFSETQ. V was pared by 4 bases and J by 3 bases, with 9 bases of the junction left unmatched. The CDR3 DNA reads TGCGCCAGCAGCAAGGTAGCGGGAACTGGCTACGAGCAGTACTTC. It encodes CASSKVAGTGYEQYF.

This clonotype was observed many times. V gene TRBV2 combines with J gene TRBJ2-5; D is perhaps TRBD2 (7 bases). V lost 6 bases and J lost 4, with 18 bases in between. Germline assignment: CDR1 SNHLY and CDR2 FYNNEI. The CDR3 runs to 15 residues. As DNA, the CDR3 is TGTGCCAGCAGGGGAGGGGGAGTTAGGCTAGAGACCCAGTACTTC. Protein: CASRGGGVRLETQYF.

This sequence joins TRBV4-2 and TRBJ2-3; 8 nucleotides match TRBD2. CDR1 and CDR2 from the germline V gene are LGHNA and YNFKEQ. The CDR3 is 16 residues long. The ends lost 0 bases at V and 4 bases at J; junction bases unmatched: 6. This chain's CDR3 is CASSQDKAGGADTQYF. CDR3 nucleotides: TGTGCCAGCAGCCAAGATAAGGCGGGAGGCGCAGATACGCAGTATTTT.

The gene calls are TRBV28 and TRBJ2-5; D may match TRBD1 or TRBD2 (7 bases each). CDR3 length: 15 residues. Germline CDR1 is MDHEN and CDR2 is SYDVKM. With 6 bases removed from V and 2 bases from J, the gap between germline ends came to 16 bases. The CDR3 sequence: CASRGGGQNQETQYF. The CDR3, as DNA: TGTGCCAGCAGGGGGGGGGGACAGAATCAAGAGACCCAGTACTTC.

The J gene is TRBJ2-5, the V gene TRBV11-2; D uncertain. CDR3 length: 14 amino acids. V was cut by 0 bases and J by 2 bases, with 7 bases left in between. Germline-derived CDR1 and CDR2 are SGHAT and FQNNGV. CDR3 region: CASSLEPRQETQYF. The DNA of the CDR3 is TGTGCCAGCAGCTTAGAACCCAGGCAAGAGACCCAGTACTTC.

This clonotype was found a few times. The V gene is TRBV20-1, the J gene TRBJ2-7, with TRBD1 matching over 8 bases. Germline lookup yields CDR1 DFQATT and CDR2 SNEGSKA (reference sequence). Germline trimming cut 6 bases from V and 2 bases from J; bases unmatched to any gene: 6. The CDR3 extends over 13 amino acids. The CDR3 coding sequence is TGCAGTGCCCGGACAGGGTTTACCTACGAGCAGTACTTC. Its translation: CSARTGFTYEQYF.

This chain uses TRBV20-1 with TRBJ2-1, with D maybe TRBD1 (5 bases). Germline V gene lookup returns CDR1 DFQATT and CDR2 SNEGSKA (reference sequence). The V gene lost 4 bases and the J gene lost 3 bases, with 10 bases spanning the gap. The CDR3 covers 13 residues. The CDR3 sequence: CSATGRGYNEQFF. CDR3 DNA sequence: TGCAGTGCTACAGGGCGCGGCTACAATGAGCAGTTCTTC.

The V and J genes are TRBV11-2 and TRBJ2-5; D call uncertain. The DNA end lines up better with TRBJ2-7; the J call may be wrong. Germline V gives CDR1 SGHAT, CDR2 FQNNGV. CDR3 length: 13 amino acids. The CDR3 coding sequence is TGTGCCAGCAGCTTGGGCAGTTTTTACGAGCAGTACTTC. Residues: CASSLGSFYEQYF.

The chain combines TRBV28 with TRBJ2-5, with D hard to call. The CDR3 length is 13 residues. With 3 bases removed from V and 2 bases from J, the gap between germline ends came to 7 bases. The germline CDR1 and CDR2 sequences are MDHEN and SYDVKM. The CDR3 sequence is CASSFLGQETQYF. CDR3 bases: TGTGCCAGCAGTTTTTTAGGGCAAGAGACCCAGTACTTC.

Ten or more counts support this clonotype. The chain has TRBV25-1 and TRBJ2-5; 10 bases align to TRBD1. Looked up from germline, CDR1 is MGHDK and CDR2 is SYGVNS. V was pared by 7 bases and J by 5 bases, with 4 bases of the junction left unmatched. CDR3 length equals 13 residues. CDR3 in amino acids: CASKTGGGETQYF. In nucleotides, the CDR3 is TGTGCCAGCAAGACAGGGGGCGGGGAGACCCAGTACTTC.

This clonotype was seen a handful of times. The CDR3 DNA reads as TGTGCCAGCAGCTCAGAGGGACTAGCGGCTCGATGGGACATTCAGTACTTC. Amino acid sequence: CASSSEGLAARWDIQYF. The rearrangement links TRBV7-3 to TRBJ2-4, with 11 bases identical to TRBD2. From germline, CDR1 is SGHTA and CDR2 FQGTGA. The ends lost 4 bases at V and 8 bases at J; junction bases unmatched: 13. CDR3 length: 17 residues.

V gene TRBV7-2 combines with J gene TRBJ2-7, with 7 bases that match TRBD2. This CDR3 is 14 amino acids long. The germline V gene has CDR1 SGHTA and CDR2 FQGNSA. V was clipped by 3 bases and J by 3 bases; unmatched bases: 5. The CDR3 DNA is TGTGCCAGCAGCTTCGGGACTACCAACTACGAGCAGTACTTC. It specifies CASSFGTTNYEQYF.

The CDR3: CASSQVRLAGRQETQYF. In DNA, the CDR3 is TGTGCCAGCAGCCAGGTTAGACTAGCGGGCCGGCAAGAGACCCAGTACTTC. This chain joins TRBV3-1 and TRBJ2-5; TRBD2 agrees at 10 bases. The CDR3 is made up of 17 amino acids. J lost 2 bases, V lost 3 bases, and 9 bases had no gene match. Germline V gives CDR1 LGHDT, CDR2 YNNKEL (reference sequence).

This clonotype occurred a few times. CDR3 region: CASSLNRGLEAFF. The CDR3, as DNA: TGTGCCAGCAGTTTGAACAGGGGGCTCGAAGCTTTCTTT. The rearrangement uses TRBV27 and TRBJ1-1; 9 nucleotides match TRBD1. This CDR3 region has 13 residues. Germline lookup yields CDR1 MNHEY and CDR2 SMNVEV (reference sequence). V lost 3 bases, J lost 8 bases, and 4 bases stayed unmatched.

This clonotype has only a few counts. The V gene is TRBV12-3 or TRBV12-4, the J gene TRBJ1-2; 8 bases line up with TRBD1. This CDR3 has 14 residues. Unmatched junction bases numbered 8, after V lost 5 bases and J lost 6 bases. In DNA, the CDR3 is TGTGCCAGCAGTCCAGCGGACAGGGACCATGGCTACACCTTC. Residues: CASSPADRDHGYTF.